This is a list of T cell receptor beta chains from one sample in a study of blood T cell repertoires in COVID-19. Produced via immunoSEQ multiplex PCR; TCRdb's table is partial and in-frame only. The repertoire includes about 88,000 clones, roughly 90% of them detected once, and 1.5% to 2% sits in the top ten. Sequencing was done on a sample of peripheral blood. The receptors were sampled from a man aged 55 to 70 with acute or convalescent COVID-19. Both conserved end residues are part of each CDR3. The D gene is left open where the match is weak. Where a row states a size, it is once, few, many or the class of an expanded clone; other rows omit it.

clone size: -; V gene: TRBV11-3; D gene: TRBD1; J gene: TRBJ2-2; CDR3 DNA: TGTGCCAGCAGCTCCCGACAGGGCGGGGAGCTGTTTTTT; CDR3 protein: CASSSRQGGELFF
clone size: -; V gene: TRBV5-1; D gene: -; J gene: TRBJ2-3; CDR3 DNA: TGCGCCAGCAGCTTGGGAATAGCGACAGATACGCAGTATTTT; CDR3 protein: CASSLGIATDTQYF
clone size: -; V gene: TRBV19; D gene: -; J gene: TRBJ1-2; CDR3 DNA: TGTGCCAGTAGTATGGGAGGCGCCGGCGGCTACACCTTC; CDR3 protein: CASSMGGAGGYTF
clone size: -; V gene: TRBV18; D gene: -; J gene: TRBJ1-3; CDR3 DNA: TGTGCCAGCTCACCGGGGCACGGGGGAAACTCTGGAAACACCATATATTTT; CDR3 protein: CASSPGHGGNSGNTIYF
clone size: -; V gene: TRBV2; D gene: -; J gene: TRBJ1-2; CDR3 DNA: TGTGCCAGCAGTGAGAACAGGGATAGCTATGGCTACACCTTC; CDR3 protein: CASSENRDSYGYTF
clone size: once; V gene: TRBV18; D gene: TRBD1; J gene: TRBJ1-2; CDR3 DNA: TGTGCCAGCTCCCTAGGACAGGGTTACTATGGCTACACCTTC; CDR3 protein: CASSLGQGYYGYTF
clone size: -; V gene: TRBV5-4; D gene: -; J gene: TRBJ2-6; CDR3 DNA: TGTGCCAGCACCCTCAGAGGGGGCTCTGGGGCCAACGTCCTGACTTTC; CDR3 protein: CASTLRGGSGANVLTF
clone size: -; V gene: TRBV24-1; D gene: TRBD2; J gene: TRBJ2-7; CDR3 DNA: TGTGCCACCAGTGATTCTGGACCGGGAGGGCAGTACTTC; CDR3 protein: CATSDSGPGGQYF
clone size: once; V gene: TRBV11-1; D gene: TRBD1; J gene: TRBJ2-5; CDR3 DNA: TGTGCCAGCAGCTCTAGGACAGGAGGAACCTTGGAGACCCAGTACTTC; CDR3 protein: CASSSRTGGTLETQYF
clone size: -; V gene: TRBV5-8; D gene: TRBD1; J gene: TRBJ1-2; CDR3 DNA: TGTGCCAGCAGCCCACCTGACAGGGCCCTCTATGGCTACACCTTC; CDR3 protein: CASSPPDRALYGYTF
clone size: -; V gene: TRBV6-5; D gene: -; J gene: TRBJ2-7; CDR3 DNA: TGTGCCACGAACAGGCTAGGGCGGCAGTACTTC; CDR3 protein: CATNRLGRQYF
clone size: -; V gene: TRBV10-3; D gene: -; J gene: TRBJ2-7; CDR3 DNA: TGTGCCATCAGTACCGGACAGTCCTACGAGCAGTACTTC; CDR3 protein: CAISTGQSYEQYF
clone size: -; V gene: TRBV24-1; D gene: -; J gene: TRBJ2-2; CDR3 DNA: TGTGCCACCAGTGATTATACGAACACCGGGGAGCTGTTTTTT; CDR3 protein: CATSDYTNTGELFF
clone size: -; V gene: TRBV28; D gene: -; J gene: TRBJ1-6; CDR3 DNA: TGTGCCAGCAGTTCCTTACAGGGAGCAAATTCACCCCTCCACTTT; CDR3 protein: CASSSLQGANSPLHF
clone size: -; V gene: TRBV5-1; D gene: -; J gene: TRBJ1-4; CDR3 DNA: TGCGCCAGCAGCTTGAGCGGATTTACTAATGAAAAACTGTTTTTT; CDR3 protein: CASSLSGFTNEKLFF
clone size: -; V gene: TRBV29-1; D gene: -; J gene: TRBJ2-2; CDR3 DNA: TGCAGCGTTGGAGGATGGGGGGATAACACCGGGGAGCTGTTTTTT; CDR3 protein: CSVGGWGDNTGELFF
clone size: -; V gene: TRBV11-1; D gene: -; J gene: TRBJ2-1; CDR3 DNA: TGTGCCAGCAGCTTAAGTGGGAGAGGGAATGAGCAGTTCTTC; CDR3 protein: CASSLSGRGNEQFF
clone size: few; V gene: TRBV4-3; D gene: TRBD1; J gene: TRBJ2-3; CDR3 DNA: TGCGCCAGCAGCCAGGATACCGGGACAGGGTTTGCGCAGTATTTT; CDR3 protein: CASSQDTGTGFAQYF
clone size: once; V gene: TRBV28; D gene: -; J gene: TRBJ2-1; CDR3 DNA: TGTGCCAGCAGCCCCCAACGGCAGACAGACAATGAGCAGTTCTTC; CDR3 protein: CASSPQRQTDNEQFF
clone size: -; V gene: TRBV4-3; D gene: TRBD2; J gene: TRBJ2-7; CDR3 DNA: TGCGCCAGCAGCCAAGACATAGCGGGAGAGTTCTACGAGCAGTACTTC; CDR3 protein: CASSQDIAGEFYEQYF
clone size: -; V gene: TRBV14; D gene: -; J gene: TRBJ1-1; CDR3 DNA: TGTGCCAGCAGCCAAGGTGGCAGTAACACTGAAGCTTTCTTT; CDR3 protein: CASSQGGSNTEAFF
clone size: -; V gene: TRBV18; D gene: -; J gene: TRBJ2-6; CDR3 DNA: TGTGCCAGCTCACCAGGCCCGCAGGGGTTGCGCTCTGGGGCCAACGTCCTGACTTTC; CDR3 protein: CASSPGPQGLRSGANVLTF
clone size: -; V gene: TRBV7-9; D gene: -; J gene: TRBJ2-7; CDR3 DNA: TGTGCCAGCAGCTTCAGGACAAGTTCGTACGAGCAGTACTTC; CDR3 protein: CASSFRTSSYEQYF
clone size: -; V gene: TRBV7-8; D gene: -; J gene: TRBJ1-4; CDR3 DNA: TGTGCCAGCAGCTTAGGTAGCCGATTTAATGAAAAACTGTTTTTT; CDR3 protein: CASSLGSRFNEKLFF
clone size: -; V gene: TRBV5-4; D gene: -; J gene: TRBJ2-7; CDR3 DNA: TGTGCCAGCAGCCCCCCAGGGGACGCGTACGAGCAGTACTTC; CDR3 protein: CASSPPGDAYEQYF
clone size: -; V gene: TRBV28; D gene: TRBD1; J gene: TRBJ2-7; CDR3 DNA: TGTGCCAGCGCCCCGAGACAGGGGAGGATGCAGTACTTC; CDR3 protein: CASAPRQGRMQYF